Shown below are 23 T cell receptor beta chains from a single sample sequenced in a study of cytomegalovirus exposure and HLA in healthy donors. The PCR employed 60 Vbeta primers together with 13 Jbeta primers. Repertoires were generated with immunoSEQ multiplex PCR, while TCRdb's copy carries only in-frame clones and drops some. Of some 190,000 clones in the sample, 65% to 75% were seen once. Sequences were obtained from PBMCs. The receptor source for this set is a man aged 25-45 years in good health and CMV-seropositive.

The CDR3 nucleotides read TGTGCCAGCAGTTTAAGCTTCGGTGGCTACACCTTC. Its protein is CASSLSFGGYTF. The chain uses TRBV28 and TRBJ1-2; D call uncertain. V was shortened by 2 bases and J by 7 bases, with 8 bases between the two germline ends. The CDR3 extends over 12 amino acids. Looked up from germline, CDR1 is MDHEN and CDR2 is SYDVKM.

V usage is TRBV7-3 and J usage is TRBJ2-2, with D possibly matching TRBD2 (6 bases). Per germline, CDR1 SGHTA and CDR2 FQGTGA. This CDR3 is 14 amino acids long. V shed 7 bases and J shed 0 bases, with 9 bases lying between them. CDR3 DNA: TGTGCCAGCAATGGCGGGGCGAACACCGGGGAGCTGTTTTTT. Its translation: CASNGGANTGELFF.

This sequence joins TRBV7-2 and TRBJ2-3; maybe TRBD2 (5 bases). CDR1 SGHTA and CDR2 FQGNSA come from the germline V gene. V was pared by 4 bases and J by 4 bases, with 15 bases between. The CDR3 extends over 15 amino acids. The DNA of the CDR3 is TGTGCCAGCAGCTCACTCGTCTCCGGGGCAGATACGCAGTATTTT. Protein product: CASSSLVSGADTQYF.

This chain uses TRBV5-1 with TRBJ2-2; no firm D call. Germline values: CDR1 SGHRS, CDR2 YFSETQ. The V and J ends lost 0 bases and 6 bases respectively, with 9 bases between them. CDR3 length: 14 amino acids. The CDR3 nucleotides are TGCGCCAGCAGCTTGGTTGCGGCAGCCGGGGAGCTGTTTTTT. The encoded protein is CASSLVAAAGELFF.

This clone was observed a single time. The chain recombines TRBV6-5 with TRBJ1-6; D uncertain. The CDR3 covers 15 residues. The V and J ends lost 0 bases and 6 bases respectively, with 9 bases between them. CDR1 MNHEY and CDR2 SVGAGI come from the germline V gene. CDR3 coding DNA: TGTGCCAGCAGTTACTCGAGTCACAGTAATTCACCCCTCCACTTT. Translated: CASSYSSHSNSPLHF.

The V call is TRBV5-4, the J call TRBJ2-1, with TRBD2 as a possible D gene (6 bases). From germline, CDR1 is SGHNT and CDR2 YYREEE (reference sequence). Trimming stripped 2 bases from V and 8 bases from J, with 17 bases between. The length of the CDR3 is 15 residues. For the CDR3, the DNA is TGTGCCAGCAGCTTTGCCGGGGGAGGCGGCGATGAGCAGTTCTTC. Translating gives CASSFAGGGGDEQFF.

The chain couples TRBV19 to TRBJ2-5, with TRBD1 matching 7 bases. Germline lookup yields CDR1 LNHDA and CDR2 SQIVND (reference sequence). This CDR3 has 13 residues. V was pared by 7 bases and J by 4 bases, with 6 bases of the junction left unmatched. CDR3 sequence reads: CASKGANGETQYF. The CDR3 DNA reads TGTGCCAGTAAGGGGGCAAACGGAGAGACCCAGTACTTC.

The chain links TRBV28 to TRBJ2-3, with TRBD1 identical over 7 bases. This CDR3 region has 14 residues. V trimming: 10 bases; J trimming: 2 bases; junction bases outside the gene matches: 9. Germline CDR1 and CDR2: MDHEN and SYDVKM. CDR3 DNA sequence: TGTGCCACTTATTCGGGACAGTTCACAGATACGCAGTATTTT. Amino acid sequence: CATYSGQFTDTQYF.

The CDR3 coding sequence is TGTGCCAGCAGGACAGGGAACACTGAAGCTTTCTTT. Its translation: CASRTGNTEAFF. J is TRBJ1-1 and V is TRBV27; maybe TRBD1 (6 bases). Between the trimmed V and J ends, which lost 6 bases and 1 base, there was a span of 6 bases. Germline V lookup: CDR1 MNHEY, CDR2 SMNVEV (reference sequence). This CDR3 region has 12 residues.

The table lists this clone with a count of one. This rearrangement joins TRBV15 to TRBJ2-5; 9 bases are a match to TRBD1. Trimming took 2 bases from V and 1 from J; bases not matched to a gene: 11. Germline lookup yields CDR1 LNHNV and CDR2 YYDKDF (reference sequence). This CDR3 is 18 amino acids long. The CDR3 nucleotides read TGTGCCACCAGCAGAAGATCCGGGACAGGGAACATCCAAGAGACCCAGTACTTC. Translation gives CATSRRSGTGNIQETQYF.

The rearrangement uses TRBV15 and TRBJ1-6, with a weak D call TRBD1 (6 bases). This CDR3 has 14 residues. The germline gives CDR1 LNHNV, CDR2 YYDKDF (reference sequence). V shed 5 bases and J shed 8 bases, with 13 bases lying between them. The chain's CDR3 is CATSSQGSYSPLHF. The CDR3 coding sequence is TGTGCCACCAGCTCCCAGGGGTCCTATTCACCCCTCCACTTT.

This chain uses TRBV30 with TRBJ2-7, with TRBD2 matching over 8 bases. The CDR3 runs 18 residues. Germline V lookup: CDR1 GTSNPN, CDR2 SVGIG (reference sequence). V was clipped by 0 bases and J by 2 bases; unmatched bases: 15. The CDR3 nucleotides are TGTGCCTGGAGTGTAGGCAGGGGCGGGGGGTTGAGACCCTACGAGCAGTACTTC. Its protein is CAWSVGRGGGLRPYEQYF.

In regard to this clone: Additional DNA sequences in this sample encode the identical CDR3. This chain uses TRBV6-5 with TRBJ2-2, with TRBD1 matching over 10 bases. This CDR3 spans 15 amino acids. Unmatched junction bases numbered 5, after V lost 6 bases and J lost 4 bases. The germline V gene has CDR1 MNHEY and CDR2 SVGAGI. This CDR3 is CASSGQGVGTGELFF. Here the CDR3 DNA reads TGTGCCAGCAGCGGACAGGGGGTTGGCACCGGGGAGCTGTTTTTT.

This sequence joins TRBV6-5 and TRBJ2-2; D remains unclear. The CDR3 extends over 12 amino acids. V shed 5 bases and J shed 7 bases, with 8 bases lying between them. In germline, CDR1 is MNHEY, CDR2 SVGAGI. Here the CDR3 DNA reads TGTGCCAGCAGTCGCTTCAGCGGGGAGCTGTTTTTT. Its translation is CASSRFSGELFF.

V is TRBV5-1 and J is TRBJ2-5; 8 nucleotides line up with TRBD2. J gave up 5 bases and V 2 bases, and 5 bases lay outside the gene matches. This CDR3 spans 14 amino acids. Germline V CDR1 and CDR2: SGHRS, YFSETQ. CDR3 bases: TGCGCCAGCAGCTTCCGAGCGGGGGAGGAGACCCAGTACTTC. Translated, it gives CASSFRAGEETQYF. Combining the CDR3 with reference TRBV5-1 and TRBJ2-5 gives the whole variable domain KAGVTQTPRYLIKTRGQQVTLSCSPISGHRSVSWYQQTPGQGLQFLFEYFSETQRNKGNFPGRFSGRQFSNSRSEMNVSTLELGDSALYLCASSFRAGEETQYFGPGTRLLVL.

This clone was detected a few times. The chain uses TRBV5-6 and TRBJ2-2; TRBD1 aligns across 7 bases. V lost 5 bases to trimming and J lost 5 bases; unmatched junction nucleotides: 9. Germline V CDR1 and CDR2: SGHDT, YYEEEE. CDR3 length: 15 amino acids. The CDR3 sequence is CASSLTGSWTGELFF. The DNA of the CDR3 is TGTGCCAGCAGTTTGACAGGGAGTTGGACCGGGGAGCTGTTTTTT.

This clone was recorded only once. The junction differs from germline at one of its ends, possibly a read error. This chain uses TRBV29-1 with TRBJ1-4, with D hard to call. CDR3 length: 14 residues. Germline lookup yields CDR1 SQVTM and CDR2 ANQGSEA. The CDR3 region is CSVETETTNEKLFF. DNA of the CDR3: TGCAGCGTTGAAACAGAGACAACGAATGAAAAACTGTTTTTT.

The rearrangement uses TRBV6-1 and TRBJ2-4; weak D call: TRBD1 (6 bases). Trimming left V 7 bases short and J 8 bases short, with 12 bases between. There are 12 residues in the CDR3. The V gene's germline CDR1 is MNHNS and CDR2 SASEGT. Written as DNA, the CDR3 is TGTGCCAGCACCTTGGACAGAGACATTCAGTACTTC. Translating gives CASTLDRDIQYF.

The V call is TRBV6-6, the J call TRBJ2-7; TRBD1 might be the D (6 bases). CDR1 is MNHNY, CDR2 SVGAGI, per germline (reference sequence). The length of the CDR3 is 12 residues. Trimming removed 5 bases from V and 2 bases from J, with 7 bases in between. The chain's CDR3 is CASSDRTYEQYF. For the CDR3, the DNA is TGTGCCAGCAGTGACAGGACCTACGAGCAGTACTTC.

The chain is built from TRBV28 and TRBJ1-2; D might be TRBD1 (5 bases). Germline V lookup: CDR1 MDHEN, CDR2 SYDVKM. The ends were cut back, 6 bases at V and 2 bases at J, with 16 bases in the middle. This CDR3 contains 15 residues. This chain's CDR3 is CASSLTWGKNYGYTF. The CDR3 DNA reads TGTGCCAGCAGCCTCACGTGGGGCAAGAACTATGGCTACACCTTC.

This chain connects TRBV19 to TRBJ1-5; 8 bases align to TRBD1. The germline V gene has CDR1 LNHDA and CDR2 SQIVND (reference sequence). CDR3 length equals 15 residues. J was trimmed by 4 bases and V by 2 bases; bases with no gene match: 4. CDR3 coding DNA: TGTGCCAGTAGTATAACTTGGACAGGGAATCAGCCCCAGCATTTT. Amino acid sequence: CASSITWTGNQPQHF.

CDR3 region: CASSSQGQNEKLFF. DNA of the CDR3: TGTGCCAGCAGTTCGCAGGGCCAAAATGAAAAACTGTTTTTT. This chain connects TRBV6-1 to TRBJ1-4; maybe TRBD1 (5 bases). Germline CDR1 and CDR2: MNHNS and SASEGT. The ends were cut back, 5 bases at V and 5 bases at J, with 12 bases in the middle. The CDR3 runs 14 residues.

A single count supports this clone. The rearrangement joins TRBV7-3 to TRBJ2-2; 9 bases match TRBD2. There are 18 residues in the CDR3. The J segment lost 2 bases and the V segment lost 5 bases, leaving 12 bases of the junction unmatched. Per the germline V gene, CDR1 is SGHTA and CDR2 is FQGTGA. Here the CDR3 DNA reads TGTGCCAGCAGCCTCACTCTTAGCGGGAGCGCTAACACCGGGGAGCTGTTTTTT. Its protein product is CASSLTLSGSANTGELFF. The complete variable domain, with remaining parts taken from reference TRBV7-3 and TRBJ2-2, reads GAGVSQTPSNKVTEKGKYVELRCDPISGHTALYWYRQSLGQGPEFLIYFQGTGAADDSGLPNDRFFAVRPEGSVSTLKIQRTERGDSAVYLCASSLTLSGSANTGELFFGEGSRLTVL.